This entry features one T cell receptor (beta chain) sequence. These data originate in a study of blood T cell repertoires in COVID-19. Germline CDR1 MNHNY, CDR2 SVGAGI (reference sequence). V gave up 5 bases and J gave up 2 bases; unmatched junction bases: 7. CDR3 size: 16 residues. Here immunoSEQ multiplex PCR was the method, and the copy in TCRdb shows in-frame clones only, minus some. Found here are over 10,000 clones, around 74% of them singletons; the top ten hold around 38%. This chain links TRBV6-6 with TRBJ2-1, with TRBD2 matching 9 bases. Sequenced input: peripheral blood. The TCR was taken from an elderly woman with acute or convalescent COVID-19. CDR3 sequence reads: CASSRIAGAPYNEQFF. For the CDR3, the DNA is TGTGCCAGCAGTCGAATAGCGGGGGCCCCCTACAATGAGCAGTTCTTC.